Following are 28 T cell receptor beta chains from one sample sequenced in a study of cytomegalovirus exposure and HLA in healthy donors. Measured with immunoSEQ multiplex PCR; TCRdb has only the in-frame clones, and not every one. The table includes around 120,000 clones, 85% to 90% detected once. Sequencing was done on a sample of PBMCs. The receptors originated from a woman between 18 and 30 years old in good health and CMV-seronegative.

This chain joins TRBV25-1 and TRBJ1-2; 7 bases are shared with TRBD1. In germline, CDR1 is MGHDK, CDR2 SYGVNS. Unmatched junction bases numbered 7, after V lost 1 base and J lost 2 bases. The CDR3 is 16 residues long. The CDR3 here is CASSESETGWNYGYTF. The CDR3 coding sequence is TGTGCCAGCAGTGAATCTGAGACAGGGTGGAACTATGGCTACACCTTC.

V gene TRBV5-5 combines with J gene TRBJ2-2; maybe TRBD1 (6 bases). V was trimmed by 5 bases and J by 3 bases, leaving 14 bases between them. Germline-derived CDR1 and CDR2 are SGHKS and YYEKEE (reference sequence). The CDR3 loop spans 15 amino acids. The CDR3 spells CASSRTVDDTGELFF. The DNA for the CDR3 is TGTGCCAGCAGTCGGACAGTGGATGACACCGGGGAGCTGTTTTTT.

The CDR3 coding sequence is TGTGCCAGCAAGGACAGGGTTTACGAGCAGTACTTC. Protein: CASKDRVYEQYF. The genes are TRBV28 and TRBJ2-7, with 8 positions matching TRBD1. Trimming took 7 bases from V and 4 from J; bases not matched to a gene: 3. There are 12 residues in the CDR3. The germline V gene encodes CDR1 MDHEN and CDR2 SYDVKM.

The chain has TRBV7-9 and TRBJ2-1; 9 nucleotides align to TRBD2. V lost 8 bases and J lost 16; bases outside the gene matches: 18. Germline values: CDR1 SEHNR, CDR2 FQNEAQ (reference sequence). The CDR3 spans 14 residues. CDR3 DNA: TGTGCCAGCGGGTGGGCCCAGCGGGAGGCCCGGTACTTCTTC. Translating gives CASGWAQREARYFF. The entire variable domain, with the rest obtained from reference TRBV7-9 and TRBJ2-1, is as follows: DTGVSQNPRHKITKRGQNVTFRCDPISEHNRLYWYRQTLGQGPEFLTYFQNEAQLEKSRLLSDRFSAERPKGSFSTLEIQRTEQGDSAMYLCASGWAQREARYFFGPGTRLTVL.

This clone appeared once. This chain connects TRBV15 to TRBJ2-3; 8 nucleotides match TRBD2. With V trimmed by 1 base and J by 6 bases, 6 bases remained unmatched. The CDR3 has 15 residues. CDR1 LNHNV and CDR2 YYDKDF come from the germline V gene (reference sequence). CDR3 sequence: CATSRGLARMDTQYF. CDR3 DNA: TGTGCCACCAGCAGAGGACTAGCGCGGATGGATACGCAGTATTTT. The full variable domain, with the rest looked up from reference TRBV15 and TRBJ2-3, is DAMVIQNPRYQVTQFGKPVTLSCSQTLNHNVMYWYQQKSSQAPKLLFHYYDKDFNNEADTPDNFQSRRPNTSFCFLDIRSPGLGDTAMYLCATSRGLARMDTQYFGPGTRLTVL.

V gene TRBV19 combines with J gene TRBJ1-3; TRBD1 aligns across 8 bases. The V segment lost 4 bases and the J segment 3 bases; nucleotides outside the gene matches: 14. The CDR3 contains 18 residues. Germline loops: CDR1 LNHDA, CDR2 SQIVND (reference sequence). The CDR3 protein is CASSRRDRSLEYGNTIYF. The CDR3 nucleotides read TGTGCCAGTAGTAGACGGGACAGGTCGTTGGAGTATGGAAACACCATATATTTT.

The V gene is TRBV5-6, the J gene TRBJ2-5, with a possible D match to TRBD2 (6 bases). The CDR3 loop spans 17 amino acids. V lost 5 bases to trimming and J lost 0 bases, with 20 bases between them. Germline-derived CDR1 and CDR2 are SGHDT and YYEEEE. In nucleotides, the CDR3 is TGTGCCAGCAGTCTTCACCGGGACTCCTCGTACCAAGAGACCCAGTACTTC. Protein: CASSLHRDSSYQETQYF.

The chain couples TRBV7-8 to TRBJ2-2; 10 nucleotides align to TRBD2. This CDR3 has 16 residues. Germline V gene sequence: CDR1 SGHVS, CDR2 FQNEAQ. Losses at the gene ends were 4 bases for V and 7 bases for J; bases not matched to a gene: 9. The CDR3 sequence: CASSSIAGGYVGELFF. DNA for the CDR3: TGTGCCAGCAGCTCCATAGCGGGAGGTTATGTCGGGGAGCTGTTTTTT.

CDR3 DNA sequence: TGTGCCAGCAGAGAACAGGATCTCAGCAATCAGCCCCAGCATTTT. It encodes CASREQDLSNQPQHF. The rearrangement links TRBV6-1 to TRBJ1-5; D is perhaps TRBD1 (5 bases). The CDR3 length is 15 residues. V was trimmed by 6 bases and J by 1 base, leaving 13 bases between them. In germline, CDR1 is MNHNS, CDR2 SASEGT.

The chain joins TRBV5-1 to TRBJ1-4, with D perhaps matching TRBD1 (5 bases). The CDR3 contains 15 residues. The V gene lost 7 bases and the J gene lost 0 bases, with 13 bases spanning the gap. Per germline, CDR1 SGHRS and CDR2 YFSETQ. The CDR3 here is CASQRGDSTNEKLFF. The CDR3 nucleotides are TGCGCCAGCCAACGGGGGGACTCAACTAATGAAAAACTGTTTTTT.

This chain uses TRBV7-2 with TRBJ1-2; the D gene is possibly TRBD1 (5 bases). Germline CDR1 is SGHTA and CDR2 is FQGNSA. Trimming left V 6 bases short and J 4 bases short, with 15 bases between. The CDR3 length is 14 residues. CDR3 DNA: TGTGCCAGCAGAGACGGGGGGAGGGGCTATGGCTACACCTTC. As protein: CASRDGGRGYGYTF.

The chain employs TRBV19 and TRBJ2-1, with TRBD2 as a possible D gene (7 bases). The CDR3 spans 15 residues. V was shortened by 4 bases and J by 3 bases, with 13 bases between the two germline ends. Per germline, CDR1 LNHDA and CDR2 SQIVND (reference sequence). The CDR3 sequence: CASSRGGHNYNEQFF. DNA of the CDR3: TGTGCCAGTAGTAGGGGGGGCCACAACTACAATGAGCAGTTCTTC.

The chain carries TRBV9 and TRBJ2-3; possible D gene TRBD2, 6 bases. The CDR3 contains 14 residues. In germline, CDR1 is SGDLS, CDR2 YYNGEE. Trimming shortened V by 6 bases and J by 2 bases, and 13 bases separated the two germline ends. As DNA, the CDR3 is TGTGCCAGCACTGACGGGGGAGACACAGATACGCAGTATTTT. Translating gives CASTDGGDTDTQYF.

The genes are TRBV6-5 and TRBJ1-1, with 7 bases aligning to TRBD1. Germline-derived CDR1 and CDR2 are MNHEY and SVGAGI. CDR3 length: 15 amino acids. V gave up 5 bases and J gave up 4 bases; unmatched junction bases: 10. CDR3 bases: TGTGCCAGCAGTCGTATGACAGGGTCAAGCACTGAAGCTTTCTTT. It specifies CASSRMTGSSTEAFF.

J is TRBJ2-5 and V is TRBV6-5; the D gene is possibly TRBD2 (5 bases). The CDR3 has 14 amino acids. V dropped 0 bases and J dropped 5 bases, with 10 bases sitting between them. Germline V lookup: CDR1 MNHEY, CDR2 SVGAGI. The CDR3 region has the DNA TGTGCCAGCAGTTACTCTGCGGGTTGGGAGACCCAGTACTTC. Translated: CASSYSAGWETQYF.

The chain links TRBV9 to TRBJ2-2, with 10 bases matching TRBD2. The V segment lost 0 bases and the J segment 4 bases; nucleotides outside the gene matches: 3. Germline V gene data show CDR1 as SGDLS and CDR2 as YYNGEE. The length of the CDR3 is 16 residues. This CDR3 is CASSVGLAGRTGELFF. In DNA form, the CDR3 reads TGTGCCAGCAGCGTAGGACTAGCGGGTCGCACCGGGGAGCTGTTTTTT. The whole variable domain, filled in from reference TRBV9 and TRBJ2-2, reads DSGVTQTPKHLITATGQRVTLRCSPRSGDLSVYWYQQSLDQGLQFLIQYYNGEERAKGNILERFSAQQFPDLHSELNLSSLELGDSALYFCASSVGLAGRTGELFFGEGSRLTVL.

The rearrangement uses TRBV5-1 and TRBJ2-3; 7 nucleotides match TRBD1. Looked up from germline, CDR1 is SGHRS and CDR2 is YFSETQ. This CDR3 contains 14 residues. Trimming took 3 bases from V and 4 from J; bases not matched to a gene: 5. The CDR3 sequence is CASSYRQGSDTQYF. The DNA of the CDR3 is TGCGCCAGCAGCTACCGACAGGGCTCAGATACGCAGTATTTT.

The count of this clone is one. The rearrangement joins TRBV10-2 to TRBJ2-3; D might be TRBD2 (6 bases). Germline V gene data show CDR1 as WSHSY and CDR2 as SAAADI. The CDR3 totals 14 residues. Trimming pared 0 bases from V and 9 bases from J, leaving 13 bases between. CDR3 amino acids: CASSESTSGTTQYF. In DNA form, the CDR3 reads TGCGCCAGCAGTGAGTCGACTAGTGGGACGACGCAGTATTTT.

V and J are TRBV6-6 and TRBJ2-3, with a tentative D call TRBD1 (6 bases). This CDR3 is built from 14 residues. The V end was cut by 1 base, the J end by 8 bases, with 13 bases between. The germline gives CDR1 MNHNY, CDR2 SVGAGI (reference sequence). In nucleotides, the CDR3 is TGTGCCAGCAGTTACTTCAGGGGCGACGCTACGCAGTATTTT. As protein: CASSYFRGDATQYF.

This chain joins TRBV4-1 and TRBJ2-2; 7 bases line up with TRBD1. The J segment lost 1 base and the V segment lost 5 bases, leaving 4 bases of the junction unmatched. The CDR3 covers 15 residues. Germline CDR1 and CDR2: MGHRA and YSYEKL. DNA for the CDR3: TGCGCCAGCAGCTTCCGGGACAGGAACACCGGGGAGCTGTTTTTT. This codes for CASSFRDRNTGELFF.

This clone was found once. V gene TRBV4-1 combines with J gene TRBJ1-2; maybe TRBD1 (6 bases). The CDR3 loop spans 15 amino acids. The ends were cut back, 3 bases at V and 7 bases at J, with 18 bases in the middle. CDR1 and CDR2 from the germline V gene are MGHRA and YSYEKL. This chain's CDR3 is CASSHPPGRGGGYTF. The CDR3 bases are TGCGCCAGCAGCCATCCCCCGGGGAGAGGGGGTGGCTACACCTTC.

The CDR3 DNA follows: TGCGCCAGCAGCTTCCAACAGGTGGGCTCTGGAAACACCATATATTTT. Its protein product is CASSFQQVGSGNTIYF. This sequence joins TRBV5-1 and TRBJ1-3; tentative D call: TRBD1 (5 bases). Trimming cost V 2 bases and J 0 bases, with 12 bases left between them. Germline-derived CDR1 and CDR2 are SGHRS and YFSETQ. The length of the CDR3 is 16 residues. Drawing the rest from reference TRBV5-1 and TRBJ1-3, the complete variable domain is KAGVTQTPRYLIKTRGQQVTLSCSPISGHRSVSWYQQTPGQGLQFLFEYFSETQRNKGNFPGRFSGRQFSNSRSEMNVSTLELGDSALYLCASSFQQVGSGNTIYFGEGSWLTVV.

The CDR3 reads CASSVANRGGEQFF. As DNA, the CDR3 is TGTGCCAGCAGCGTAGCTAACAGGGGGGGTGAGCAGTTCTTC. J is TRBJ2-1 and V is TRBV9; D may be TRBD1 (8 bases). V lost 0 bases and J lost 9, with 13 bases in between. Germline values: CDR1 SGDLS, CDR2 YYNGEE. The CDR3 totals 14 residues.

This chain joins TRBV28 and TRBJ2-1, with D uncertain. Trimming removed 5 bases at V and 4 bases at J, with 9 bases between. The CDR3 spans 13 residues. Germline lookup yields CDR1 MDHEN and CDR2 SYDVKM. The CDR3 loop reads CASSPVGYNEQFF. CDR3 DNA: TGTGCCAGCAGTCCCGTCGGGTACAATGAGCAGTTCTTC. Full variable domain (missing parts from reference TRBV28 and TRBJ2-1): DVKVTQSSRYLVKRTGEKVFLECVQDMDHENMFWYRQDPGLGLRLIYFSYDVKMKEKGDIPEGYSVSREKKERFSLILESASTNQTSMYLCASSPVGYNEQFFGPGTRLTVL.

The chain links TRBV21-1 to TRBJ2-1; the table's D call, TRBD2, has no DNA check behind it. TRBV21-1 represents a pseudogene. The CDR3 loop spans 20 amino acids. For the CDR3, the DNA is TGTGCCAGCAGCAAAGCGTATACTAGCGGGAGGTTGGACTCCTACAATGAGCAGTTCTTC. It codes for CASSKAYTSGRLDSYNEQFF.

The chain recombines TRBV13 with TRBJ2-3, with 11 bases identical to TRBD2. Germline V CDR1 and CDR2: PRHDT, FYEKMQ (reference sequence). CDR3 length equals 15 residues. The trim removed 6 bases at V and 1 base at J, leaving 3 bases unmatched. The CDR3 DNA reads as TGTGCCAGCAGGTATAGCGGGGGGGGCACAGATACGCAGTATTTT. Translating it yields CASRYSGGGTDTQYF.

This clone was seen a handful of times. The V call is TRBV5-1, the J call TRBJ2-3, with 9 bases lining up with TRBD2. V lost 3 bases to trimming and J lost 6 bases; unmatched junction nucleotides: 11. The germline CDR1 and CDR2 sequences are SGHRS and YFSETQ. This CDR3 contains 16 residues. CDR3 sequence: CASSSGSGRLGDTQYF. The CDR3 DNA sequence: TGCGCCAGCAGCTCAGGCAGCGGGAGGCTAGGCGATACGCAGTATTTT.

V usage is TRBV7-6 and J usage is TRBJ1-2; D remains unclear. Trimming left V 5 bases short and J 7 bases short, with 17 bases between. The CDR3 extends over 14 amino acids. Germline CDR1 and CDR2: SGHVS and FNYEAQ. CDR3 protein: CASSKDPGTAGYTF. The DNA for the CDR3 is TGTGCCAGCAGCAAAGATCCAGGTACAGCTGGCTACACCTTC. The entire variable domain, with the rest obtained from reference TRBV7-6 and TRBJ1-2, is as follows: GAGVSQSPRYKVTKRGQDVALRCDPISGHVSLYWYRQALGQGPEFLTYFNYEAQQDKSGLPNDRFSAERPEGSISTLTIQRTEQRDSAMYRCASSKDPGTAGYTFGSGTRLTVV.